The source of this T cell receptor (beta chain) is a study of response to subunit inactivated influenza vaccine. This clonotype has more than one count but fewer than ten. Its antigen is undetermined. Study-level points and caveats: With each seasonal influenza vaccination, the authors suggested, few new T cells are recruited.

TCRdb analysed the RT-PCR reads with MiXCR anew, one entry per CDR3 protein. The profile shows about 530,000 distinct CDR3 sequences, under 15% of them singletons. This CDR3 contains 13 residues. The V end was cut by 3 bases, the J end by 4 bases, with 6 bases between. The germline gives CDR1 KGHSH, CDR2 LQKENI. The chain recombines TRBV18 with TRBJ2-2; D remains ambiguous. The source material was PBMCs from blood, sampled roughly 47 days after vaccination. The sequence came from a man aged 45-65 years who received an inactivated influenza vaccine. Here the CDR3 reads CASSPALTGELFF. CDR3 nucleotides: TGTGCCAGCTCACCGGCGCTCACCGGGGAGCTGTTTTTT.